This T cell receptor (beta chain) was sequenced for a study of blood T cells in healthy people across ages. Primed by a sample-barcoded 5' primer and a J-beta primer mix, a second PCR proceeded for roughly 6 to 12 cycles. MiXCR, run by TCRdb on the 5' RACE reads, gives a single entry per CDR3 protein. The top ten clones hold over 9% of a sample with around 1.5 million distinct CDR3 sequences, roughly 32% of them seen once. Details on this clonotype: A much larger clone lies one base from this, so it may be a read error.

Trimming took 0 bases from V and 5 from J; bases not matched to a gene: 7. This CDR3 comprises 16 residues. CDR1 is SGDLS and CDR2 is YYNGEE in the germline V gene. This receptor was identified in a woman aged 25 to 39 in good health. The chain combines TRBV9 with TRBJ2-1; 8 nucleotides agree with TRBD2. Sequencing input: blood. CDR3 sequence reads: CASSVGGAGLDNEQFF. As DNA, the CDR3 is TGTGCCAGCAGCGTAGGGGGGGCGGGACTAGACAATGAGCAGTTCTTC.